This entry lists 10 T cell receptor beta chains sequenced from one sample in a study of cytomegalovirus exposure and HLA in healthy donors. PCR involved 60 Vbeta and 13 Jbeta primers. Clones were read by immunoSEQ multiplex PCR, and TCRdb kept only the in-frame ones, dropping some. The table includes some 200,000 clones, roughly 87% detected once. The sequenced material came from PBMCs. The receptors derive from a girl in the first two years of life in good health and CMV-seronegative.

The chain joins TRBV7-2 to TRBJ2-1; 8 bases agree with TRBD2. This CDR3 has 16 residues. V lost 4 bases and J lost 8; bases outside the gene matches: 13. Per germline, CDR1 SGHTA and CDR2 FQGNSA. DNA of the CDR3: TGTGCCAGCAGCTCCTTAACTAGCGGTCTTGTCGATGAGCAGTTCTTC. It yields the protein CASSSLTSGLVDEQFF.

The rearrangement joins TRBV30 to TRBJ1-5; possible D gene TRBD1, 5 bases. V was clipped by 2 bases and J by 9 bases, with 14 bases between them. The CDR3 covers 13 residues. The germline V gene has CDR1 GTSNPN and CDR2 SVGIG (reference sequence). The DNA for the CDR3 is TGTGCCTGGAGTATAACAGTCGGGGGGCCCCAGCATTTT. It specifies CAWSITVGGPQHF. Combining the CDR3 with reference TRBV30 and TRBJ1-5 gives the whole variable domain SQTIHQWPATLVQPVGSPLSLECTVEGTSNPNLYWYRQAAGRGLQLLFYSVGIGQISSEVPQNLSASRPQDRQFILSSKKLLLSDSGFYLCAWSITVGGPQHFGDGTRLSIL.

J is TRBJ1-2 and V is TRBV30; D call uncertain. The germline CDR1 and CDR2 sequences are GTSNPN and SVGIG (reference sequence). The CDR3 contains 11 residues. Trimming shortened V by 6 bases and J by 0 bases, and 5 bases separated the two germline ends. This CDR3 reads CACEANYGYTF. The CDR3 DNA is TGTGCCTGCGAGGCTAACTATGGCTACACCTTC.

The chain links TRBV12-1 to TRBJ2-7; the tabulated D call, TRBD2, remains unverified against the DNA. TRBV12-1 represents a pseudogene. The CDR3 is 15 residues long. CDR3 loop: CASSFRGTPSYEQYF. CDR3 DNA sequence: TGTGCCAGCAGCTTTCGCGGGACGCCCTCCTACGAGCAGTACTTC.

The V and J genes are TRBV7-2 and TRBJ2-7, with D maybe TRBD1 (6 bases). The ends were cut back, 0 bases at V and 1 base at J, with 13 bases in the middle. Germline lookup yields CDR1 SGHTA and CDR2 FQGNSA. The CDR3 extends over 16 amino acids. CDR3 loop: CASSLAPRTASYEQYF. The CDR3 nucleotides read TGTGCCAGCAGCTTAGCACCAAGGACAGCTTCCTACGAGCAGTACTTC.

This clone was seen only a few times. This sequence joins TRBV9 and TRBJ1-5, with 7 positions matching TRBD1. V was clipped by 3 bases and J by 8 bases; unmatched bases: 17. The CDR3 covers 17 residues. Looked up from germline, CDR1 is SGDLS and CDR2 is YYNGEE. The CDR3 reads CASSDLAGTVVPEPQHF. The CDR3 DNA follows: TGTGCCAGCAGCGATCTAGCCGGGACAGTCGTACCAGAGCCCCAGCATTTT.

For this clone: The sample has other DNA sequences that encode this CDR3 too. The DNA for the CDR3 is TGTGCCAGCTCACCGCGACAGGGCGATCAGCCCCAGCATTTT. Translating gives CASSPRQGDQPQHF. The genes are TRBV18 and TRBJ1-5; 7 nucleotides match TRBD1. The CDR3 covers 14 residues. Germline assignment: CDR1 KGHSH and CDR2 LQKENI. J was trimmed by 5 bases and V by 3 bases; bases with no gene match: 4. Full variable domain (outside the CDR3, taken from reference TRBV18 and TRBJ1-5): NAGVMQNPRHLVRRRGQEARLRCSPMKGHSHVYWYRQLPEEGLKFMVYLQKENIIDESGMPKERFSAEFPKEGPSILRIQQVVRGDSAAYFCASSPRQGDQPQHFGDGTRLSIL.

This sequence joins TRBV1 and TRBJ2-1; the D call TRBD2 from the table was never checked on the DNA. TRBV1 is a pseudogene segment. The CDR3 has 18 residues. The CDR3 reads CTSSQGLAGGPAYNEQFF. CDR3 DNA: TGCACCAGCAGCCAAGGACTAGCGGGAGGGCCTGCCTACAATGAGCAGTTCTTC.

CDR3 nucleotides: TGTGCCAGCAGCTTGACGACAGGGCTTACTAATGAAAAACTGTTTTTT. It encodes CASSLTTGLTNEKLFF. The V and J genes are TRBV5-6 and TRBJ1-4; TRBD1 matches 7 bases. Germline lookup yields CDR1 SGHDT and CDR2 YYEEEE. The CDR3 contains 16 residues. The trim removed 1 base at V and 2 bases at J, leaving 5 bases unmatched.

The V call is TRBV4-2, the J call TRBJ1-6; tentative D call: TRBD1 (5 bases). CDR3 length: 16 amino acids. Germline CDR1 reads LGHNA; CDR2 reads YNFKEQ. Trimming removed 1 base at V and 5 bases at J, with 12 bases between. CDR3 sequence: CASSQVPGGNNSPLHF. CDR3 DNA: TGTGCCAGCAGCCAAGTCCCCGGGGGTAATAATTCACCCCTCCACTTT.